This T cell receptor beta chain was documented in a study of blood T cell repertoires in COVID-19. Clones were read by immunoSEQ multiplex PCR, and TCRdb kept only the in-frame ones, dropping some. The sample yields fewer than 200,000 clones, less than 90% seen once. Germline lookup yields CDR1 MNHEY and CDR2 SMNVEV (reference sequence). Trimming took 6 bases from V and 9 from J; bases not matched to a gene: 9. CDR3 length: 15 residues. The sequence was collected from a man aged 65-85 years with active or convalescent COVID-19. The chain is built from TRBV27 and TRBJ2-1; TRBD2 matches at 12 bases. The sample consisted of peripheral blood. The CDR3 sequence is CASRYRLAGAVEQFF. In DNA, the CDR3 is TGTGCCAGCAGATATCGACTAGCGGGAGCGGTTGAGCAGTTCTTC.